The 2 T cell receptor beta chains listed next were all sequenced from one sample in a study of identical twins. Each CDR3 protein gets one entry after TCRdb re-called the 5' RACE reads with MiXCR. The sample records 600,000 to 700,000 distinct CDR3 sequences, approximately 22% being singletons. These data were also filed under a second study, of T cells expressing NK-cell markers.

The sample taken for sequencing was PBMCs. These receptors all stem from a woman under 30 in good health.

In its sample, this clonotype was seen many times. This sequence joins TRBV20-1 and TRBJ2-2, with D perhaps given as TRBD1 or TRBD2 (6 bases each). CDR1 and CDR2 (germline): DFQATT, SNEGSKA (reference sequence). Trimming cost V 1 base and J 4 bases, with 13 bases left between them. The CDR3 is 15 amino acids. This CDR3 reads CSARVGGPGTGELFF. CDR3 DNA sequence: TGCAGTGCTAGAGTTGGGGGGCCGGGCACCGGGGAGCTGTTTTTT.

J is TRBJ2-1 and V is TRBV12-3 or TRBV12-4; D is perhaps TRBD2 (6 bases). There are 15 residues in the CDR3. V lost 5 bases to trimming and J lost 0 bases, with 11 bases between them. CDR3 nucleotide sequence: TGTGCCAGCAGTGCCGGGAGAAGCTCCTACAATGAGCAGTTCTTC. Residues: CASSAGRSSYNEQFF.